This T cell receptor (beta chain) was found in a study of control samples from healthy donors and cancer patients. This table comes from immunoSEQ multiplex PCR, and its TCRdb copy is limited to in-frame clones, with some not included. This sample has approximately 69,000 clones, with approximately 89% found just once. Trimming stripped 2 bases from V and 4 bases from J, with 8 bases between. This CDR3 contains 13 residues. The clonotype was recovered from a man aged 60 to 69 with colorectal cancer. The material sequenced was PBMCs. The chain combines TRBV12-3 or TRBV12-4 with TRBJ1-1, with no clear D. CDR3 amino acids: CASSLREGTEAFF. CDR3 bases: TGTGCCAGCAGTTTAAGAGAGGGCACTGAAGCTTTCTTT.